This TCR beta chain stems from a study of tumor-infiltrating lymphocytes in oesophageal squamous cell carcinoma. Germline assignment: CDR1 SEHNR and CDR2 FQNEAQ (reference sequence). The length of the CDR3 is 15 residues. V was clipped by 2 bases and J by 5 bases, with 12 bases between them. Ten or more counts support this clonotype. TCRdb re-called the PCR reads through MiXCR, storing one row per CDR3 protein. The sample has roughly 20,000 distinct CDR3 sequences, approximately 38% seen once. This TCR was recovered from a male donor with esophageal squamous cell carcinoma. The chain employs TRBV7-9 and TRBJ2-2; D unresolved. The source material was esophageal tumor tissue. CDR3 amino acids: CASSLSFSRTGELFF. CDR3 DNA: TGTGCCAGCAGCTTATCATTCAGTAGAACCGGGGAGCTGTTTTTT.